The present TCR beta chain was sequenced within a study of shared clonotypes between healthy human individuals. Study at large: The study used three CD4 naive, three CD4 memory, two CD8 naive and one CD8 memory plate per donor.

CD45RO negativity and positive selection for CCR7 defined naive CD8 cells, a population that excluded terminally differentiated effector memory CD45RA+ cells. As for this clone: The sample holds other DNA sequences that translate to the same CDR3.

The method was immunoSEQ multiplex PCR; TCRdb's version includes in-frame clones alone and lacks a portion of them. This table has under 600,000 clones, 95% to 98% appearing once. V gave up 3 bases and J gave up 4 bases; unmatched junction bases: 4. The CDR3 has 14 residues. The germline V gene has CDR1 SGHRS and CDR2 YFSETQ. The chain recombines TRBV5-1 with TRBJ2-3; 8 bases map to TRBD1. This sequence originates from a man aged 25 to 45 in good health. Sample: naive CD8+ T cells sorted from blood. CDR3 loop: CASSSGQGADTQYF. The CDR3 coding sequence is TGCGCCAGCAGCTCTGGACAGGGAGCAGATACGCAGTATTTT.